These 7 T cell receptor beta chains originate from one sample sequenced in a study of blood T cells in healthy people across ages. Sample-barcoded 5' priming and a J-beta primer mix drove a second PCR of about 7 to 12 cycles. MiXCR was run by TCRdb on the 5' RACE reads, yielding one entry per CDR3 protein. The table lists about 970,000 distinct CDR3 sequences, 51% of them singletons. The sequencing input was blood. The source is a woman between 55 and 75 years old in good health.

The chain carries TRBV2 and TRBJ2-6, with D unresolved. The germline V gene has CDR1 SNHLY and CDR2 FYNNEI. The ends were cut back, 3 bases at V and 2 bases at J, with 2 bases in the middle. The CDR3 loop spans 13 amino acids. DNA for the CDR3: TGTGCCAGCAGTGACACTGGGGCCAACGTCCTGACTTTC. Its protein product is CASSDTGANVLTF.

This clonotype came up a few times. The chain recombines TRBV9 with TRBJ2-1; D is unclear. This CDR3 has 12 residues. The V end was cut by 3 bases, the J end by 8 bases, with 9 bases between. Germline lookup yields CDR1 SGDLS and CDR2 YYNGEE. This CDR3 reads CASSADFYEQFF. In nucleotides, the CDR3 is TGTGCCAGCAGCGCTGATTTTTATGAGCAGTTCTTC.

The table lists this clonotype with many counts. This chain links TRBV4-2 with TRBJ2-7; D is tentatively TRBD1 or TRBD2 (6 bases each). Germline V gives CDR1 LGHNA, CDR2 YNFKEQ. CDR3 length: 14 amino acids. V was shortened by 4 bases and J by 4 bases, with 14 bases between the two germline ends. The chain's CDR3 is CASSPEGGEYEQYF. The CDR3 DNA reads as TGTGCCAGCAGCCCCGAGGGGGGTGAGTACGAGCAGTACTTC.

V usage is TRBV14 and J usage is TRBJ1-1, with no clear D. The CDR3 sequence is 11 residues long. The V end lost 10 bases, the J end lost 3 bases, and 9 bases lay between the germline ends. Per germline, CDR1 SGHDN and CDR2 FVKESK. The CDR3 protein is CANRRDTEAFF. For the CDR3, the DNA is TGTGCCAACCGTAGGGACACTGAAGCTTTCTTT.

This clonotype was seen a handful of times. The chain recombines TRBV20-1 with TRBJ1-6; possible D gene TRBD1, 6 bases. V lost 6 bases and J lost 10, with 10 bases in between. The CDR3 totals 11 residues. Germline V gives CDR1 DFQATT, CDR2 SNEGSKA (reference sequence). CDR3 sequence: CSASGDSPLHF. The CDR3 DNA reads as TGCAGTGCATCAGGGGACTCACCCCTCCACTTT.

About this clonotype itself: A junction end diverges from the germline sequence, so it may reflect a read error. The chain uses TRBV10-3 and TRBJ1-2; TRBD1 aligns across 8 bases. The CDR3 totals 14 residues. Looked up from germline, CDR1 is ENHRY and CDR2 is SYGVKD. DNA of the CDR3: TGTGCCGTCAGTGTGCAGGGGGCGGAAACCTTCCACACCTTC. This gives the protein CAVSVQGAETFHTF.

V is TRBV12-3 or TRBV12-4 and J is TRBJ2-1, with TRBD2 identical over 11 bases. Trimming took 3 bases from V and 12 from J; bases not matched to a gene: 4. The CDR3 totals 13 residues. The CDR3 DNA sequence: TGTGCCAGCAGTTTTCTAGCGGGGGGTCTGCAGTTCTTC. Protein: CASSFLAGGLQFF.